Reported below is one T cell receptor (beta chain). Its specific antigen is unknown. This entry belongs to a study of T cells expressing NK-cell markers (TCRdb year 2020). Broadly, across the study: Three sorted T-cell subsets (CD3+CD56+NKG2C+, CD3+CD56+NKG2C- and CD3+CD56-NKG2C+) from roughly 8 donors had their TCR beta-chain repertoires profiled. Of the eight sequenced donors, seven were found to be HCMV-seropositive and one was found to be HCMV-seronegative. Randomly selected healthy volunteers, three men and five women, were used as the eight sequenced donors. The libraries were sequenced on Illumina HiSeq 2000/2500, MiSeq or NextSeq, producing 2 x 150 bp reads. The paper's findings and limits, for the study overall: Those dominant clonotypes were again the most abundant among CD3+CD56-NKG2C+ cells in a handful of donors, at roughly 25-65%. Whether the expanded NKG2C-expressing T cell clones were specific for HCMV antigens was left unclear. For six donors, the dominant CD3+CD56+NKG2C+ clonotypes were among the top 10 CD8+ clonotypes and accounted for 1.0-7.0% of CD8+ T cells.

A commercial ELISA kit detecting HCMV-specific IgG in serum was used to determine HCMV serostatus. Ficoll density gradient centrifugation was used to isolate peripheral blood mononuclear cells from blood. TCRdb names Illumina HiSeq 2000 as the instrument used. TCR beta cDNA libraries were made by 5'RACE template switching that added a universal primer site and unique molecular identifiers. cDNA synthesis was primed from the TCR beta constant segment, followed by two successive PCR amplification steps. The paper's processing steps were these. MIGEC was used to demultiplex reads and group reads by UMI, and MiTCR was used to assemble and quantify clonotypes. To exclude erroneous sequences, only TCR cDNA sequences supported by at least two reads were retained. The tcR package was used for downstream repertoire analysis, with clonotypes matched between fractions based on CDR3 nucleotide sequence plus V segment. VDJmatch was used to annotate antigen specificity against VDJdb, with one amino acid substitution allowed in CDR3. Each CDR3 protein sequence appears as one entry after TCRdb reprocessed the reads, and no DNA is included. Here the V and J calls rest on TCRdb's processing, not on the authors' analysis. The sample has a few hundred thousand distinct CDR3 sequences on record. The top ten clonotypes cover roughly 5.5% of the sample.

Source material: blood T cells: a sorted CD56 or NKG2C T cell subset, CD4+ or CD8+ T cells, or bulk PBMC T cells (not recorded which). The source of this sequence is a man aged 18-75 years in good health.

CDR3 loop: CASSSSWTARYEQYF. The chain employs TRBV6-2 or TRBV6-3 and TRBJ2-7; TCRdb indicates TRBD1, and absent DNA this call remains unverified. The germline V gene supplies CDR1 MNHEY and CDR2 SVGEGT. From its cysteine to its phenylalanine, the CDR3 spans 15 amino acids. Nucleotide data are not available.